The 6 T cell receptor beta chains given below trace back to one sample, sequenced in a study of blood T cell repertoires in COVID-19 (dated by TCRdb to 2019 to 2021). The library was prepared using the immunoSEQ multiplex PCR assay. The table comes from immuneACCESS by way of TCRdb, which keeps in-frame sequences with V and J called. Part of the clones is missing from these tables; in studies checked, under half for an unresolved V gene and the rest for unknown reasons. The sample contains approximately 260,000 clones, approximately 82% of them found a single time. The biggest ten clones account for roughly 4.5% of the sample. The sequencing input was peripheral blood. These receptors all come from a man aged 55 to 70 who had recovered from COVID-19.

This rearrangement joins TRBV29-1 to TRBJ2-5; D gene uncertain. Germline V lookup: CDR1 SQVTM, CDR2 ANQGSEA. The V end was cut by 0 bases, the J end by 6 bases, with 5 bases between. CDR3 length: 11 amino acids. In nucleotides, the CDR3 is TGCAGCGTTGAAGAGTGGCAGACCCAGTACTTC. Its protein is CSVEEWQTQYF.

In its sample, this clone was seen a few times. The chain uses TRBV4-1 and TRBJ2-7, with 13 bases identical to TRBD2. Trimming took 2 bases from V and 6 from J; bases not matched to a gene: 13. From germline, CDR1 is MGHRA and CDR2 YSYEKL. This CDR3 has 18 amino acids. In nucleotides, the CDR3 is TGCGCCAGCAGCCAAACTAATCCCGGGACTAGCGGGGCTGGCGAGCAGTACTTC. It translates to CASSQTNPGTSGAGEQYF.

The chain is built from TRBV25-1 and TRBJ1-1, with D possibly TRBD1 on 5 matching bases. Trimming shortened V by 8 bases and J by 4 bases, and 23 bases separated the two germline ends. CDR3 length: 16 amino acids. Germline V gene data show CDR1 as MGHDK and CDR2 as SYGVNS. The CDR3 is CASRFCPGGSCTEAFF. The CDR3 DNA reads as TGTGCCAGCCGATTCTGCCCCGGGGGTAGTTGCACTGAAGCTTTCTTT.

DNA of the CDR3: TGTGCCAGCAGCATATCCCTAGCGGGAGTAAATGAGCAGTTCTTC. Translating gives CASSISLAGVNEQFF. V and J are TRBV7-8 and TRBJ2-1, with TRBD2 matching over 10 bases. The junction had 8 bases not matched to a gene; V was cut back by 5 bases and J by 7 bases. The CDR3 runs to 15 residues. Germline CDR1 is SGHVS and CDR2 is FQNEAQ.

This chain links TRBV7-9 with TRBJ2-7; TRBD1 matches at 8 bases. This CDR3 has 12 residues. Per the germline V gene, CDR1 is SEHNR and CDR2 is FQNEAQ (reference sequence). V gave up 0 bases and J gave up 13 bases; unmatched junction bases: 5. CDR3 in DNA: TGTGCCAGCAGCTTAGCGCAGGGACAGGCTTACTTC. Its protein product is CASSLAQGQAYF.

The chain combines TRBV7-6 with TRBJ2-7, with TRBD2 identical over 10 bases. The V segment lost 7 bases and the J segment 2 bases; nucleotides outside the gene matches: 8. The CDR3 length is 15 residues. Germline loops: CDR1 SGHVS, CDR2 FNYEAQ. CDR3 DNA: TGTGCCAGCACCCAGGGTAGCGGGAGGACCTACGAGCAGTACTTC. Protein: CASTQGSGRTYEQYF. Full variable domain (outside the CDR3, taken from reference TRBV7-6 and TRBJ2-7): GAGVSQSPRYKVTKRGQDVALRCDPISGHVSLYWYRQALGQGPEFLTYFNYEAQQDKSGLPNDRFSAERPEGSISTLTIQRTEQRDSAMYRCASTQGSGRTYEQYFGPGTRLTVT.